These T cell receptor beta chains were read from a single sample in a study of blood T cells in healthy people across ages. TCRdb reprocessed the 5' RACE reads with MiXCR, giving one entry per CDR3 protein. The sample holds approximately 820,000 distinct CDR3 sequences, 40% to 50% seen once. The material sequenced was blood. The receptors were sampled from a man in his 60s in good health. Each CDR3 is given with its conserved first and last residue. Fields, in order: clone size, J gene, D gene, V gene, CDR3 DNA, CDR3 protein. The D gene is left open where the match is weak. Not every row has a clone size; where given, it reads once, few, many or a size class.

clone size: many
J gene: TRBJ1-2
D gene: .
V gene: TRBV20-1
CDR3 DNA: TGCAGTGCTACCCCCGGGGACTATGGCTACACCTTC
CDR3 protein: CSATPGDYGYTF

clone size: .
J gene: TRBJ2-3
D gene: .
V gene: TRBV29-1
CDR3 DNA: TGCAGCGATTCACAGGCAGATACGCAGTATTTT
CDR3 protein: CSDSQADTQYF

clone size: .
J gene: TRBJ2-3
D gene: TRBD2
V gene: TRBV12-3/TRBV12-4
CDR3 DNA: TGTGCTAGCAGCGCTAGCGGGGGGGCAGATACGCAGTATTTT
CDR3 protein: CASSASGGADTQYF

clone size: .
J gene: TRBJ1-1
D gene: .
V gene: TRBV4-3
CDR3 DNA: TGCGCCAGCAGCCAAGAGAAACTTCAGAACACTGAAGCTTTCTTT
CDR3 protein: CASSQEKLQNTEAFF

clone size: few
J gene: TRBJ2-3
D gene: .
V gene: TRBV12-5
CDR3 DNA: TGTGCTAGTGGTTTGGGTGCGATAGGAGTCACAGATACGCAGTATTTT
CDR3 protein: CASGLGAIGVTDTQYF

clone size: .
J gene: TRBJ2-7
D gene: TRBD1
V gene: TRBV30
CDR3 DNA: TGTGCCTGGCACCGGGACAGGGTGAACGAGCAGTACTTC
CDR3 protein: CAWHRDRVNEQYF

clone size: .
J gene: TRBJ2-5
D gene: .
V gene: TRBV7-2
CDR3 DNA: TGTGCCAGCAGCCTTACGCTGGGGGAGGAGACCCAGTACTTC
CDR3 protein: CASSLTLGEETQYF

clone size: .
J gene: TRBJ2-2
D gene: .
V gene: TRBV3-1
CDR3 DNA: TGTGCCAGCAGCCTGGGACTTGGATATAACACCGGGGAGCTGTTTTTT
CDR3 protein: CASSLGLGYNTGELFF

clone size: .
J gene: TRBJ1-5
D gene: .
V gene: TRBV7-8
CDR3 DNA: TGTGCCAGCAGCTTAGGACTCCTCGATCAGCCCCAGCATTTT
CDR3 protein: CASSLGLLDQPQHF

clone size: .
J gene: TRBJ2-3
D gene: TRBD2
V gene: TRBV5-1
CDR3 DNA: TGCGCCAGCAGCCAAGGACTAGCCCGCACAGATACGCAGTATTTT
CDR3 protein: CASSQGLARTDTQYF

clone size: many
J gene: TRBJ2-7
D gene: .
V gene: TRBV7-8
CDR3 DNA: TGTGCCAGCAGCCTACTTCCGGGACAAGCCTACGAGCAGTACTTC
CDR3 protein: CASSLLPGQAYEQYF